The T cell receptor beta chain under discussion was sequenced for a study of blood T cell repertoires in COVID-19. Study-wide background: The origin of the acute and convalescent COVID-19 samples was the United States, Italy and Spain.

Source study methods: Amplification with reference gene primers provided the estimates of nucleated cell counts. This table comes from immunoSEQ multiplex PCR, and its TCRdb copy is limited to in-frame clones, with some not included. V and J calls and clone size follow that table, whereas D and trimming were derived from the DNA. Among approximately 100,000 clones, approximately 81% were seen once, and the ten largest hold around 1.9%. Germline trimming cut 1 base from V and 6 bases from J; bases unmatched to any gene: 9. This CDR3 contains 17 residues. In germline, CDR1 is LGHNA, CDR2 YSLEER. This chain connects TRBV4-3 to TRBJ2-1; 10 bases are shared with TRBD2. Input material: peripheral blood. This receptor was taken from a woman in her seventies with active or convalescent COVID-19. The CDR3 loop is CASSQGQPGLAFNEQFF. CDR3 nucleotide sequence: TGCGCCAGCAGCCAAGGGCAACCGGGACTAGCGTTCAATGAGCAGTTCTTC.